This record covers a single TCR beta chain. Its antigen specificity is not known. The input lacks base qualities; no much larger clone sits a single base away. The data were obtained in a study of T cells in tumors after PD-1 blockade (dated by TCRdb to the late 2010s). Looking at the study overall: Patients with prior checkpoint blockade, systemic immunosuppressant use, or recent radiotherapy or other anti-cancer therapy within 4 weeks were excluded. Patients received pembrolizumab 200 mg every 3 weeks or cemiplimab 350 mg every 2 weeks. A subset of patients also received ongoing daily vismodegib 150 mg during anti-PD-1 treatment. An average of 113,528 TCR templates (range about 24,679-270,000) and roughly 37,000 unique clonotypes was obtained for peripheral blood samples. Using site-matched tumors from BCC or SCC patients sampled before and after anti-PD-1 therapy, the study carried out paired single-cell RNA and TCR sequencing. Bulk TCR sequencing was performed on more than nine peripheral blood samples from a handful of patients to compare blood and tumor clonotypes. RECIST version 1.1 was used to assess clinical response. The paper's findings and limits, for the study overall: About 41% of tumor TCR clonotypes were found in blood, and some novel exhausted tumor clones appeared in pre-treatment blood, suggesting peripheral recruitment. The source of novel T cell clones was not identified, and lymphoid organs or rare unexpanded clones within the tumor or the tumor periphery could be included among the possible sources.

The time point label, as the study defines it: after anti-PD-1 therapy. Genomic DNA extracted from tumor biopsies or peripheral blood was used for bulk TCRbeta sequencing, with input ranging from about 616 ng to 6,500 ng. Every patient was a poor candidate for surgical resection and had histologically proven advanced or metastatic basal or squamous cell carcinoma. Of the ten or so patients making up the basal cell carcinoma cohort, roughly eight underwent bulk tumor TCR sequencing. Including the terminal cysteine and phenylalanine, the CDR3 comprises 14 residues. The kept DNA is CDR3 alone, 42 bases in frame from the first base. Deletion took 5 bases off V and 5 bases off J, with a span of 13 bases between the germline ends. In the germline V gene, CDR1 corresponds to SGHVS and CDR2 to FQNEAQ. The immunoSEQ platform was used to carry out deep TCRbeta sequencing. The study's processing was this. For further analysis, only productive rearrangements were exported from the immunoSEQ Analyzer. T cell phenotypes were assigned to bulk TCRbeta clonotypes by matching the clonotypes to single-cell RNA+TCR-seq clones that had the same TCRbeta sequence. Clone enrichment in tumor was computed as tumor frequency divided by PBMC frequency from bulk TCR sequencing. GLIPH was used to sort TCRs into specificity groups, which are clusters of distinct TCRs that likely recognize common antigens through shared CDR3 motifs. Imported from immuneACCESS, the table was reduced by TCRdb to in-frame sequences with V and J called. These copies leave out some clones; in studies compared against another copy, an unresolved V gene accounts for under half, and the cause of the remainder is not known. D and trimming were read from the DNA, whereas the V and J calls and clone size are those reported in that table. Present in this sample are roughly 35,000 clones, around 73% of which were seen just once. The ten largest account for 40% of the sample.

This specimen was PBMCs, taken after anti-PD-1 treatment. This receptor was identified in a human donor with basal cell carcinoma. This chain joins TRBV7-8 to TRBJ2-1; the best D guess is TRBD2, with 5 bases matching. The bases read TGTGCCAGCAGCCGGCACGGGGAGAACAATGAGCAGTTCTTC. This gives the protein CASSRHGENNEQFF.